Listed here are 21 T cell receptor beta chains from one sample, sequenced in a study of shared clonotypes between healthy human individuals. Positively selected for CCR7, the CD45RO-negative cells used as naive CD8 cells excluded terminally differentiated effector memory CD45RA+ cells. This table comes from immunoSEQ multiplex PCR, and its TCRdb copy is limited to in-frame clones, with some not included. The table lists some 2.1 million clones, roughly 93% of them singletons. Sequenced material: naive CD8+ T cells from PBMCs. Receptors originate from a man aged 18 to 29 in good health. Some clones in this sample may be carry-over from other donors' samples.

The CDR3 protein is CASSLEMGELFF. In DNA form, the CDR3 reads TGTGCCAGCAGCTTGGAAATGGGGGAGCTGTTTTTT. V and J are TRBV5-6 and TRBJ2-2; D is undetermined. Germline CDR1 SGHDT, CDR2 YYEEEE. Trimming took 0 bases from V and 8 from J, leaving 5 bases between them. The CDR3 consists of 12 residues.

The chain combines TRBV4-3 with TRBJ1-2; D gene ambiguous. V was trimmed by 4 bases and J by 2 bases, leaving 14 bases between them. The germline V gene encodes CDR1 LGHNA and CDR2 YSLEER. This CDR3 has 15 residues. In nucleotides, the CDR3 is TGCGCCAGCAGCCTTGGGCGGGTTTTAAACTATGGCTACACCTTC. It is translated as CASSLGRVLNYGYTF.

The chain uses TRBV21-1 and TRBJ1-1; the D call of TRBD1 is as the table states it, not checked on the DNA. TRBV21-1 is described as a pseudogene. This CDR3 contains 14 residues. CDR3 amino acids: CASLDWTGTSEAFF. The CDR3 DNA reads TGTGCCAGCTTAGATTGGACAGGGACTTCTGAAGCTTTCTTT.

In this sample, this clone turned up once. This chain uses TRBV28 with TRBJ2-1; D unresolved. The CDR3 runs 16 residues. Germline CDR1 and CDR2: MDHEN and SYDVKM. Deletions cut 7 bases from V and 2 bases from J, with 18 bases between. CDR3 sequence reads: CASIRRWAETYNEQFF. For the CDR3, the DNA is TGTGCCAGCATCCGCAGGTGGGCGGAGACCTACAATGAGCAGTTCTTC. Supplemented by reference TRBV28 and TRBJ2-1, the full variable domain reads DVKVTQSSRYLVKRTGEKVFLECVQDMDHENMFWYRQDPGLGLRLIYFSYDVKMKEKGDIPEGYSVSREKKERFSLILESASTNQTSMYLCASIRRWAETYNEQFFGPGTRLTVL.

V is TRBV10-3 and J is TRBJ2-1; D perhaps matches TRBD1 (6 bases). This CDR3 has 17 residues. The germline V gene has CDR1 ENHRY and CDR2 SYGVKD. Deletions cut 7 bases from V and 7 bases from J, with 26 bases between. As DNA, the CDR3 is TGTGCCATCACCCCAGGGGTTTCGGTAGGTGGCGGGAATGAGCAGTTCTTC. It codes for CAITPGVSVGGGNEQFF.

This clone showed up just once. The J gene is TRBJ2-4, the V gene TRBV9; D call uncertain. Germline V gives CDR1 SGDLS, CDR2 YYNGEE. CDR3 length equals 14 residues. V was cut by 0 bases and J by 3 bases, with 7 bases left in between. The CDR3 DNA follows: TGTGCCAGCAGCGTAGGAGTCAGCAAAAACATTCAGTACTTC. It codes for CASSVGVSKNIQYF.

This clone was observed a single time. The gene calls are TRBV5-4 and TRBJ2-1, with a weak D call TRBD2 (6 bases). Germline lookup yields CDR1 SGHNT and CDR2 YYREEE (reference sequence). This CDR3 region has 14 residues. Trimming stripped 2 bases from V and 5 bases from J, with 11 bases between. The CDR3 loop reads CASSLREWDNEQFF. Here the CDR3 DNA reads TGTGCCAGCAGCTTACGGGAGTGGGACAATGAGCAGTTCTTC.

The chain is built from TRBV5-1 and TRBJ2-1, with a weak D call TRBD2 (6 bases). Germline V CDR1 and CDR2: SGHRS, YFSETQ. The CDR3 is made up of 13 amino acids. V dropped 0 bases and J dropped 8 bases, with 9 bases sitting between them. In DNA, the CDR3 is TGCGCCAGCAGCTTGGTACTAGCCGATGAGCAGTTCTTC. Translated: CASSLVLADEQFF.

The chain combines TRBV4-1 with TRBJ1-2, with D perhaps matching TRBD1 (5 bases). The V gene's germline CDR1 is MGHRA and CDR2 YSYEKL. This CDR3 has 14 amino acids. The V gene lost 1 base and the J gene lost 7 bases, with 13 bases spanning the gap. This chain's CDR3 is CASSQGAQGLGYTF. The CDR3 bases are TGCGCCAGCAGCCAAGGGGCGCAGGGCCTTGGCTACACCTTC.

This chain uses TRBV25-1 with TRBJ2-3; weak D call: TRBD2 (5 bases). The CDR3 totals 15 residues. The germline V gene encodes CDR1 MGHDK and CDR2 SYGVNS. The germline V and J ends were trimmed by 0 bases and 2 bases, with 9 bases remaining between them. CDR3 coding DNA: TGTGCCAGCAGTGAATATGGGGAGCTCACAGATACGCAGTATTTT. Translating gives CASSEYGELTDTQYF.

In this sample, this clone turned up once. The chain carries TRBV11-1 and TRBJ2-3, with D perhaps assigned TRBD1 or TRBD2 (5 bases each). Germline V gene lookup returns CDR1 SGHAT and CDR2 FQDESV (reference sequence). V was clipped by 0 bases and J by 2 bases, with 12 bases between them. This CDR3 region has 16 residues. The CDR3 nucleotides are TGTGCCAGCAGCTTAGCCCGGGACCCGTACACAGATACGCAGTATTTT. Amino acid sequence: CASSLARDPYTDTQYF.

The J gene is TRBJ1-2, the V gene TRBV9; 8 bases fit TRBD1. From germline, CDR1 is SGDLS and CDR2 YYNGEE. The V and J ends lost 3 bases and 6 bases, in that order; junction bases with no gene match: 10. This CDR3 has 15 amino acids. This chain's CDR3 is CASSAYSGGEDGYTF. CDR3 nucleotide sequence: TGTGCCAGCAGCGCGTACTCAGGGGGCGAGGATGGCTACACCTTC.

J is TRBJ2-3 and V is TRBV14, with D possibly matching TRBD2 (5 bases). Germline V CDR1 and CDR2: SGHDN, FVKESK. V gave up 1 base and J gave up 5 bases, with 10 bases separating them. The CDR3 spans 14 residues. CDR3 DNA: TGTGCCAGCAGCCAAGTAGCGTGGGGAGATACGCAGTATTTT. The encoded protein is CASSQVAWGDTQYF.

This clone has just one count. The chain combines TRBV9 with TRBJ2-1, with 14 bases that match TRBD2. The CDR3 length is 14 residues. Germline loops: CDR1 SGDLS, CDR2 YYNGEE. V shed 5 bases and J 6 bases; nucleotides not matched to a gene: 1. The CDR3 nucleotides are TGTGCCAGCAGGGGACTAGCGGGAGTCAATGAGCAGTTCTTC. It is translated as CASRGLAGVNEQFF.

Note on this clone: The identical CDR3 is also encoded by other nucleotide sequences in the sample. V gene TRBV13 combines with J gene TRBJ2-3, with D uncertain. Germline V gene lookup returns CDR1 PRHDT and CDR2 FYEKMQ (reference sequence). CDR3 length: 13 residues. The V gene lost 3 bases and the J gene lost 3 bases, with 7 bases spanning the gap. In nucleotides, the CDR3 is TGTGCCAGCAGCTTGGGGTCTACAGATACGCAGTATTTT. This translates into CASSLGSTDTQYF.

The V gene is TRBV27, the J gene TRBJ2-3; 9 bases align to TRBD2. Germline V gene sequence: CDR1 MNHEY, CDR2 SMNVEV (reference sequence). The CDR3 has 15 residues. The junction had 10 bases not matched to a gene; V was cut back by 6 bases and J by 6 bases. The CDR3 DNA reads TGTGCCAGCAGCTGGGGGACTAGCCGGTCGGATACGCAGTATTTT. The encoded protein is CASSWGTSRSDTQYF.

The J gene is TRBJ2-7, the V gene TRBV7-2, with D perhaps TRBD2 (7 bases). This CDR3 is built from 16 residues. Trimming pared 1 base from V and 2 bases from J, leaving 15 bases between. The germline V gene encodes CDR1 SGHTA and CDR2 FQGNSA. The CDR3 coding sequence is TGTGCCAGCAGCTTAGGGGGGGGGCACATCCCCTACGAGCAGTACTTC. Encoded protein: CASSLGGGHIPYEQYF.

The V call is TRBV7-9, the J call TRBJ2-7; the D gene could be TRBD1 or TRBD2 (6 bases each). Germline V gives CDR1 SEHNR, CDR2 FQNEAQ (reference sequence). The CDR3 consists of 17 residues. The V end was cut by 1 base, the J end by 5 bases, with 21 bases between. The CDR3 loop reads CASSLEGAGTLDHEQYF. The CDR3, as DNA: TGTGCCAGCAGCTTAGAGGGCGCGGGGACACTTGACCACGAGCAGTACTTC.

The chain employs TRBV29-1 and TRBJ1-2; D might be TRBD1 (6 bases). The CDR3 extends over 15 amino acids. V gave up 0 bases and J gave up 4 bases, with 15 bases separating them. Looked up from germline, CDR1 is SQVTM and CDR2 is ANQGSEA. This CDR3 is CSVEEPYRDSYGYTF. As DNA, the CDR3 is TGCAGCGTTGAAGAACCCTACAGGGATAGCTATGGCTACACCTTC.

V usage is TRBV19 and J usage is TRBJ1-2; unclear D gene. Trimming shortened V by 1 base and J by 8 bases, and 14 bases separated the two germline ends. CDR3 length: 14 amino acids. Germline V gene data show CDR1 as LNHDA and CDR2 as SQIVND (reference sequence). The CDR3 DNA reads TGTGCCAGTAGTATAGGTCCGTCAGGTGACGGCTACACCTTC. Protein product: CASSIGPSGDGYTF.

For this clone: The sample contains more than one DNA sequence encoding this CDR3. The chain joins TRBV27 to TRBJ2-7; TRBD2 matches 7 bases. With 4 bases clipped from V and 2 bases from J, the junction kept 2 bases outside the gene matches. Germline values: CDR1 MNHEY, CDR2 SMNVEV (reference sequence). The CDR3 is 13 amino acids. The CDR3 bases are TGTGCCAGCAGTTCCGGGACTACCTACGAGCAGTACTTC. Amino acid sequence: CASSSGTTYEQYF.